Listed below are T cell receptor beta chains from one sample, sequenced in a study of blood T cell repertoires in COVID-19. This table comes from immunoSEQ multiplex PCR, and its TCRdb copy is limited to in-frame clones, with some not included. The sample yields more than 85,000 clones, about 87% seen once. Sequenced: peripheral blood. These receptors all come from a man aged 50 to 60 with active or convalescent COVID-19. Both conserved end residues are part of each CDR3. A D gene is named only where the DNA matches it firmly. Clone size is given for some rows only: seen once, a few or many times, or a class if the clone is expanded.

D gene,clone size,J gene,V gene,CDR3 protein,CDR3 DNA
.,.,TRBJ2-3,TRBV5-6,CASSRDTWGTQYF,TGTGCCAGCAGCCGGGACACCTGGGGTACGCAGTATTTT
TRBD1,.,TRBJ2-1,TRBV12-3/TRBV12-4,CASSSTGESVF,TGTGCCAGCAGTTCTACAGGGGAGTCGGTCTTC
TRBD1,once,TRBJ2-1,TRBV10-3,CAISESEGQGTRAYNEQFF,TGTGCCATCAGTGAGTCGGAGGGACAGGGGACTAGGGCTTACAATGAGCAGTTCTTC
TRBD1,once,TRBJ2-1,TRBV5-6,CASSRDRTISYNEQFF,TGTGCCAGCAGCCGGGACAGAACCATCTCCTACAATGAGCAGTTCTTC
TRBD1,once,TRBJ2-7,TRBV4-3,CASSRDRGYEQYF,TGCGCCAGCAGCCGAGACAGGGGTTACGAGCAGTACTTC
.,.,TRBJ2-1,TRBV6-6,CASSPGATFPYNEQFF,TGTGCCAGCAGTCCTGGGGCTACCTTTCCCTACAATGAGCAGTTCTTC
.,.,TRBJ2-3,TRBV28,CASTLGGQENPYF,TGTGCCAGCACCCTAGGGGGACAAGAGAATCCGTATTTT
.,.,TRBJ1-4,TRBV19,CASRSQGKKLFF,TGTGCCAGTAGATCCCAGGGTAAAAAACTGTTTTTT
.,.,TRBJ2-3,TRBV19,CASSIRGASDTQYF,TGTGCCAGTAGTATCCGGGGGGCCTCAGATACGCAGTATTTT
.,.,TRBJ1-3,TRBV12-2,CASLNQGQGSGNTIYF,TGTGCAAGTCTCAACCAGGGACAGGGTAGTGGAAACACCATATATTTT
.,.,TRBJ1-5,TRBV12-3/TRBV12-4,CASTPGGNQPQHF,TGTGCCAGCACCCCTGGAGGCAATCAGCCCCAGCATTTT
.,.,TRBJ2-3,TRBV4-1,CASSQDLLGGRSTDTQYF,TGCGCCAGCAGCCAAGATCTCTTGGGGGGGCGTAGCACAGATACGCAGTATTTT
.,.,TRBJ2-1,TRBV19,CASSSMARGVGNEQFF,TGTGCCAGTAGTTCCATGGCCAGGGGGGTTGGCAATGAGCAGTTCTTC
.,.,TRBJ2-5,TRBV7-2,CASSLPGGRETQYF,TGTGCCAGCAGCTTACCTGGGGGGAGGGAGACCCAGTACTTC
.,.,TRBJ2-2,TRBV5-1,CASSSQGLANTGELFF,TGCGCCAGCAGCTCGCAGGGGCTCGCGAACACCGGGGAGCTGTTTTTT
TRBD1,.,TRBJ1-2,TRBV18,CASHQGANNPNYGYTF,TGTGCCAGCCATCAGGGGGCGAATAACCCTAACTATGGCTACACCTTC
.,.,TRBJ2-1,TRBV5-4,CASSLPGSYNEQFF,TGTGCCAGCAGCTTGCCAGGCTCCTACAATGAGCAGTTCTTC
TRBD1,.,TRBJ2-1,TRBV6-5,CASRRDRNYNEQFF,TGTGCCAGCAGAAGGGACAGGAACTACAATGAGCAGTTCTTC
.,.,TRBJ2-5,TRBV28,CASSSGQVVETQYF,TGTGCCAGCAGCTCTGGACAAGTCGTGGAGACCCAGTACTTC
.,few,TRBJ2-3,TRBV28,CASSSTGRLVTDTQYF,TGTGCCAGCAGTTCGACAGGGAGGTTAGTGACAGATACGCAGTATTTT
.,.,TRBJ1-5,TRBV19,CASSIPLSQPQHF,TGTGCCAGTAGTATACCCCTCTCTCAGCCCCAGCATTTT
.,.,TRBJ1-2,TRBV3-1/TRBV3-2,CASSQDTNYGYTF,TGTGCCAGCAGCCAAGATACAAACTATGGCTACACCTTC
.,.,TRBJ2-3,TRBV5-1,CASSLTGEADTQYF,TGCGCCAGCAGCTTGACAGGGGAGGCAGATACGCAGTATTTT
TRBD2,.,TRBJ2-3,TRBV24-1,CATSDLVAGADTQYF,TGTGCCACCAGTGATTTGGTGGCGGGGGCAGATACGCAGTATTTT
TRBD1,.,TRBJ1-4,TRBV28,CASAVPTGVEKLFF,TGTGCCAGCGCGGTCCCTACAGGGGTTGAAAAACTGTTTTTT
TRBD1,once,TRBJ2-7,TRBV28,CASTTSQGALEQYF,TGTGCCAGCACAACGTCGCAGGGGGCCCTCGAGCAGTACTTC